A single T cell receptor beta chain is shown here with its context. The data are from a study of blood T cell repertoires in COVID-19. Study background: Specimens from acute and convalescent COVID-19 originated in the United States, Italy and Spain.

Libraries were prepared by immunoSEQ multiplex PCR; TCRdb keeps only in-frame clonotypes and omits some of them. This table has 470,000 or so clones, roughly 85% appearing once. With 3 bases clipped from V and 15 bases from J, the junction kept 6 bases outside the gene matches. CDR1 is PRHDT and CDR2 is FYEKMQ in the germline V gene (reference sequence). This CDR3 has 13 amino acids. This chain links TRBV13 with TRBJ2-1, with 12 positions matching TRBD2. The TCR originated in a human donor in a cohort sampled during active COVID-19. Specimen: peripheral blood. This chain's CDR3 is CASSFPSGRAPFF. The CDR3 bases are TGTGCCAGCAGCTTTCCTAGCGGGAGGGCCCCGTTCTTC.